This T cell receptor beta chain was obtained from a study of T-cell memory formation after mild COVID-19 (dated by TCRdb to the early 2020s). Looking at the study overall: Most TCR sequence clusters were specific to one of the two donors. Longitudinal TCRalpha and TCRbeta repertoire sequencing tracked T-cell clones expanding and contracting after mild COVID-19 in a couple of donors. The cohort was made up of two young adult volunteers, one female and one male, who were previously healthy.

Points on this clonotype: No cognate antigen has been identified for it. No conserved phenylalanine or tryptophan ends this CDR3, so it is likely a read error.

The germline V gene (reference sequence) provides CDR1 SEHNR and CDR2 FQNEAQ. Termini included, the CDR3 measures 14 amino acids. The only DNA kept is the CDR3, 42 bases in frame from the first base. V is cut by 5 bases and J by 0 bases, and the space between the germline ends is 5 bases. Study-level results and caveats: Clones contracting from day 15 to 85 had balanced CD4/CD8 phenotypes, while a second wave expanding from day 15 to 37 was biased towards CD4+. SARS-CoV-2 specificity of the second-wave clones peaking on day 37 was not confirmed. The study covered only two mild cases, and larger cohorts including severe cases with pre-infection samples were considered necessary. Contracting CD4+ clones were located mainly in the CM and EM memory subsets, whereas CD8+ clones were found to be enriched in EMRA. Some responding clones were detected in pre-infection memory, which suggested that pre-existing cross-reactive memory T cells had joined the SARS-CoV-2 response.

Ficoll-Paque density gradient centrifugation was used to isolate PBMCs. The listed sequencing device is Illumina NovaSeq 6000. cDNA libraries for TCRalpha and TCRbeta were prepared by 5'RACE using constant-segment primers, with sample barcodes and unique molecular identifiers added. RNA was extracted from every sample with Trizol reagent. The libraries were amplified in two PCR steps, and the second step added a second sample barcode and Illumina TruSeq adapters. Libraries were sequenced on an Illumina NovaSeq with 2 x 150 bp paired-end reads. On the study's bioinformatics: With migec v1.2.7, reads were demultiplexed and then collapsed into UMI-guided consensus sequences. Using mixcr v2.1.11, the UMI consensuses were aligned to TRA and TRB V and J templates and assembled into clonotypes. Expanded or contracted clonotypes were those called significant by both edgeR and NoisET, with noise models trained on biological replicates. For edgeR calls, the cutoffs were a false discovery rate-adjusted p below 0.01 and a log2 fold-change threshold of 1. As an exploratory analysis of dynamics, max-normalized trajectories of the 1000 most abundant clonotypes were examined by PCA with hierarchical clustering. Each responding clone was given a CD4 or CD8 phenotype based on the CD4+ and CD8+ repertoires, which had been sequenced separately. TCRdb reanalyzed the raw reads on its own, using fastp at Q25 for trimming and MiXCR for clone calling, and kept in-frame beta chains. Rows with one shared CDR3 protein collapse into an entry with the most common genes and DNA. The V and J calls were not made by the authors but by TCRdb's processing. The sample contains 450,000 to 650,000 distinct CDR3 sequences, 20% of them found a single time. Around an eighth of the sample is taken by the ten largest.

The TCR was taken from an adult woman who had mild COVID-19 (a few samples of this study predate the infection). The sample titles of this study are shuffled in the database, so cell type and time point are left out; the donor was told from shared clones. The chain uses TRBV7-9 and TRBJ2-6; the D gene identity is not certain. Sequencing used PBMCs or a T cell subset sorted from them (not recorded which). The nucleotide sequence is TGTGCCAGCAGCACCGACTCTGGGGCCAACGTCCTGACTTTA. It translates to CASSTDSGANVLTL.